Below, 15 T cell receptor beta chains from the same sample are listed, as sequenced in a study of blood T cell repertoires in COVID-19 (dated by TCRdb to about 2020). Library preparation used the immunoSEQ multiplex PCR assay. TCRdb took this table from immuneACCESS and kept in-frame rearrangements with V and J called. Such tables lack part of the clones; where checked against another copy, unresolved V genes explain under half of the gap, and the rest is unexplained. Counted in this sample were over 250,000 clones; more than 80% of them appeared once. The ten most abundant clones make up around 1.1% of the sample. Sequencing used PBMCs or T cells enriched from blood (not recorded which). These receptors came from a woman in her 30s who had recovered from COVID-19.

V gene TRBV4-2 combines with J gene TRBJ2-5; tentatively, D is TRBD1 (6 bases). Trimming shortened V by 4 bases and J by 7 bases, and 22 bases separated the two germline ends. This CDR3 region has 16 residues. The germline gives CDR1 LGHNA, CDR2 YNFKEQ. CDR3 protein: CASSPGAFQGGRTQYF. As DNA, the CDR3 is TGTGCCAGCAGCCCTGGTGCCTTCCAAGGGGGTCGGACCCAGTACTTC.

V usage is TRBV4-1 and J usage is TRBJ2-1; 14 nucleotides align to TRBD2. This CDR3 has 19 amino acids. Germline V lookup: CDR1 MGHRA, CDR2 YSYEKL. The junction had 13 bases not matched to a gene; V was cut back by 0 bases and J by 9 bases. The DNA of the CDR3 is TGCGCCAGCAGCCAAGAATCGGGACTAGCGGGAGAGGTTTTTGGTGAGCAGTTCTTC. Its translation is CASSQESGLAGEVFGEQFF.

This chain uses TRBV27 with TRBJ2-7; the D gene is possibly TRBD2 (6 bases). The germline V gene encodes CDR1 MNHEY and CDR2 SMNVEV (reference sequence). The germline V and J ends were trimmed by 8 bases and 1 base, with 6 bases remaining between them. CDR3 size: 11 residues. The CDR3 loop is CASGLSYEQYF. The CDR3 region has the DNA TGTGCCAGCGGACTATCCTACGAGCAGTACTTC.

Comments on this clone: Its ends do not fully match the called genes, so a read error is possible. This chain connects TRBV5-1 to TRBJ1-1, with unresolved D. Germline CDR1 and CDR2: SGHRS and YFSETQ. The CDR3 covers 14 residues. The DNA of the CDR3 is TGCGCCAGCAGCTTGTTTGCCGCTGACACCGAAGCTTTCTTT. This encodes CASSLFAADTEAFF.

V and J are TRBV6-5 and TRBJ1-2, with TRBD1 as a possible D gene (6 bases). Germline V gene data show CDR1 as MNHEY and CDR2 as SVGAGI. This CDR3 region has 13 residues. The germline V and J ends were trimmed by 0 bases and 7 bases, with 9 bases remaining between them. The CDR3 protein is CASSYSPGVGYTF. CDR3 bases: TGTGCCAGCAGTTACTCGCCAGGGGTTGGCTACACCTTC.

This clone was seen a single time. The chain combines TRBV7-6 with TRBJ1-3; a possible D gene is TRBD1 (6 bases). CDR3 length: 16 residues. Trimming took 5 bases from V and 2 from J, leaving 16 bases between them. In germline, CDR1 is SGHVS, CDR2 FNYEAQ. CDR3 protein: CASSQIGAGAGNTIYF. The CDR3 DNA sequence: TGTGCCAGCAGCCAAATAGGGGCAGGGGCTGGAAACACCATATATTTT. The entire variable domain, with the rest obtained from reference TRBV7-6 and TRBJ1-3, is as follows: GAGVSQSPRYKVTKRGQDVALRCDPISGHVSLYWYRQALGQGPEFLTYFNYEAQQDKSGLPNDRFSAERPEGSISTLTIQRTEQRDSAMYRCASSQIGAGAGNTIYFGEGSWLTVV.

This sequence joins TRBV3-1 (or the pseudogene TRBV3-2) and TRBJ2-1; no reliable D call. The V gene lost 1 base and the J gene lost 9 bases, with 13 bases spanning the gap. CDR1 is LGHDT and CDR2 is YNNKEL in the germline V gene (reference sequence). There are 14 residues in the CDR3. CDR3 sequence reads: CASSQGGLWVEQFF. CDR3 bases: TGTGCCAGCAGCCAAGGAGGCCTCTGGGTTGAGCAGTTCTTC.

This chain links TRBV6-5 with TRBJ2-2; D is uncertain. Germline V CDR1 and CDR2: MNHEY, SVGAGI. Trimming removed 0 bases from V and 6 bases from J, with 8 bases in between. This CDR3 region has 14 residues. DNA for the CDR3: TGTGCCAGCAGTTACTCCGTAGTTGCCGGGGAGCTGTTTTTT. Encoded protein: CASSYSVVAGELFF.

This sequence joins TRBV11-3 and TRBJ1-6; TRBD1 aligns across 8 bases. With V trimmed by 5 bases and J by 5 bases, 14 bases remained unmatched. This CDR3 has 18 amino acids. Germline CDR1 reads SGHNT; CDR2 reads YENEEA. The CDR3 loop reads CASSIERDRGVHNSPLHF. The CDR3 DNA is TGTGCCAGCAGCATCGAAAGAGACAGGGGAGTGCATAATTCACCCCTCCACTTT.

This sequence joins TRBV4-3 and TRBJ2-7; 8 positions match TRBD2. The CDR3 runs to 16 residues. The V and J ends lost 0 bases and 1 base, in that order; junction bases with no gene match: 5. Per germline, CDR1 LGHNA and CDR2 YSLEER. CDR3 in amino acids: CASSQDVAGRSYEQYF. CDR3 bases: TGCGCCAGCAGCCAAGATGTAGCGGGAAGATCCTACGAGCAGTACTTC.

J is TRBJ2-7 and V is TRBV19, with 9 nucleotides matching TRBD2. Germline CDR1 LNHDA, CDR2 SQIVND (reference sequence). The CDR3 is 17 amino acids. Unmatched junction bases numbered 15, after V lost 5 bases and J lost 4 bases. CDR3 in amino acids: CASSLRSPGGRGYEQYF. The CDR3 DNA reads TGTGCCAGTAGTCTACGTTCCCCTGGCGGGAGGGGGTACGAGCAGTACTTC. The variable domain in full, with the rest retrieved from reference TRBV19 and TRBJ2-7, is DGGITQSPKYLFRKEGQNVTLSCEQNLNHDAMYWYRQDPGQGLRLIYYSQIVNDFQKGDIAEGYSVSREKKESFPLTVTSAQKNPTAFYLCASSLRSPGGRGYEQYFGPGTRLTVT.

This chain connects TRBV5-1 to TRBJ1-4; tentatively, D is TRBD1 (6 bases). Germline lookup yields CDR1 SGHRS and CDR2 YFSETQ. This CDR3 is 13 amino acids long. V was clipped by 0 bases and J by 6 bases, with 6 bases between them. CDR3 in amino acids: CASSLGQDEKLFF. Here the CDR3 DNA reads TGCGCCAGCAGCTTGGGACAGGATGAAAAACTGTTTTTT.

This chain connects TRBV5-1 to TRBJ2-3; the match to TRBD2 covers 9 bases. Germline lookup yields CDR1 SGHRS and CDR2 YFSETQ. This CDR3 comprises 15 residues. V shed 5 bases, J shed 2 bases, and the junction held 6 bases outside the gene matches. For the CDR3, the DNA is TGCGCCAGCAGTCCTAGCGGGGCGGCCACAGATACGCAGTATTTT. Its protein product is CASSPSGAATDTQYF.

J is TRBJ1-1 and V is TRBV5-1, with D possibly TRBD1 on 5 matching bases. Germline V gene sequence: CDR1 SGHRS, CDR2 YFSETQ. There are 15 residues in the CDR3. V lost 4 bases and J lost 1, with 14 bases in between. The CDR3 protein is CASSPYPGGNTEAFF. CDR3 coding DNA: TGCGCCAGCAGCCCCTACCCCGGGGGGAACACTGAAGCTTTCTTT.

The chain recombines TRBV27 with TRBJ1-5; 7 bases are a match to TRBD1. In germline, CDR1 is MNHEY, CDR2 SMNVEV (reference sequence). V shed 6 bases, J shed 5 bases, and the junction held 10 bases outside the gene matches. The CDR3 contains 15 residues. Here the CDR3 reads CASSLYRGRYQPQHF. The CDR3 coding sequence is TGTGCCAGCAGCCTCTACAGGGGACGGTATCAGCCCCAGCATTTT.